A single TCR beta chain is shown here with its context. Per the germline V gene, CDR1 is KGHSY and CDR2 is FQNENV. The CDR3 is made up of 15 amino acids. The entry originates in a study of blood T cells in healthy people across ages. Alongside a J-beta primer mix, a sample-barcoded 5' primer served in a second PCR lasting roughly 6 to 11 cycles. Using its own MiXCR run on the 5' RACE reads, TCRdb lists one record per CDR3 protein. This sample has fewer than 750,000 distinct CDR3 sequences, with 40% to 65% found just once. The rearrangement uses TRBV16 and TRBJ2-1; TRBD2 aligns across 7 bases. The J call may be faulty, since TRBJ2-7 better matches the DNA end. The receptor was derived from a woman aged 80 or older in good health. Sample: blood. The CDR3 region is CASSQGGGPYNEQYF. CDR3 coding DNA: TGTGCCAGCAGCCAGGGCGGGGGACCCTACAATGAGCAGTACTTC.